The count of the clone carrying this T cell receptor beta chain is one. Other DNA sequences in the same sample also yield this CDR3. The sample originates from a study of technical replicates of blood from a few donors. TCRdb's table, derived via immunoSEQ multiplex PCR, lists solely in-frame clones and lacks some. The table shows about 80,000 clones, with 90% to 95% occurring only once. The V gene lost 6 bases and the J gene lost 4 bases, with 13 bases spanning the gap. The CDR3 has 13 amino acids. Germline CDR1 and CDR2: LNHDA and SQIVND (reference sequence). Material for sequencing was T cells isolated from PBMCs. The receptor's source is a human donor in good health. The chain links TRBV19 to TRBJ2-7; D call uncertain. The CDR3 protein is CASSKARGYEQYF. In DNA form, the CDR3 reads TGTGCCAGTAGCAAGGCCCGAGGATACGAGCAGTACTTC.